The 3 T cell receptor beta chains reported below all come from one sample, sequenced in a study of lymphopenia after photon versus proton radiotherapy. The table came from immunoSEQ multiplex PCR; TCRdb's copy has only in-frame clones and leaves some out. Among around 62,000 clones listed, roughly 84% were seen once. The sequencing used peripheral blood, collected from a patient treated with proton-based radiotherapy. The origin of the receptors is a man aged 55 to 70 with pancreatic cancer.

The chain combines TRBV6-5 with TRBJ2-7, with D maybe TRBD1 (6 bases). Germline lookup yields CDR1 MNHEY and CDR2 SVGAGI. This CDR3 is built from 14 residues. V lost 6 bases and J lost 2, with 14 bases in between. The CDR3 sequence is CASSPQTGTYEQYF. The CDR3 bases are TGTGCCAGCAGCCCCCAAACAGGGACCTACGAGCAGTACTTC.

CDR3 sequence reads: CATSRGRGSGNKVSNEQFF. The CDR3 DNA sequence: TGTGCCACCAGCAGAGGCCGAGGTTCGGGAAACAAAGTGTCAAATGAGCAGTTCTTC. The chain carries TRBV15 and TRBJ2-1, with D perhaps TRBD2 (5 bases). V was cut by 1 base and J by 7 bases, with 26 bases left in between. The CDR3 extends over 19 amino acids. CDR1 is LNHNV, CDR2 YYDKDF, per germline (reference sequence).

V gene TRBV19 combines with J gene TRBJ2-5; a possible D gene is TRBD1 (6 bases). The V end was cut by 3 bases, the J end by 0 bases, with 14 bases between. This CDR3 spans 16 amino acids. Germline CDR1 is LNHDA and CDR2 is SQIVND (reference sequence). CDR3 sequence: CASSISTGLNQETQYF. The CDR3 DNA reads as TGTGCCAGTAGTATTAGTACAGGGTTAAACCAAGAGACCCAGTACTTC.